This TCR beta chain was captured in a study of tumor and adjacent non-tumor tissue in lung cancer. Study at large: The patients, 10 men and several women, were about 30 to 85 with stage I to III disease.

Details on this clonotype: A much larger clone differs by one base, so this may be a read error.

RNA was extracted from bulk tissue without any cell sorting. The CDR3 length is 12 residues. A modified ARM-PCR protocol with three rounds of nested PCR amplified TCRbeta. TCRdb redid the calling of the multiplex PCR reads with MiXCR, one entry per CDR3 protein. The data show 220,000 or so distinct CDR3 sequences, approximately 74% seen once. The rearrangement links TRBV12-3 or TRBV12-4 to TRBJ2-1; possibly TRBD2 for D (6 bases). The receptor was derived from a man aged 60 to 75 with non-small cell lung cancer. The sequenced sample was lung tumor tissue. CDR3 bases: TGTGTCAGCAGTTATAGCGGAGGGGAGCAGTTCTTC. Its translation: CVSSYSGGEQFF.